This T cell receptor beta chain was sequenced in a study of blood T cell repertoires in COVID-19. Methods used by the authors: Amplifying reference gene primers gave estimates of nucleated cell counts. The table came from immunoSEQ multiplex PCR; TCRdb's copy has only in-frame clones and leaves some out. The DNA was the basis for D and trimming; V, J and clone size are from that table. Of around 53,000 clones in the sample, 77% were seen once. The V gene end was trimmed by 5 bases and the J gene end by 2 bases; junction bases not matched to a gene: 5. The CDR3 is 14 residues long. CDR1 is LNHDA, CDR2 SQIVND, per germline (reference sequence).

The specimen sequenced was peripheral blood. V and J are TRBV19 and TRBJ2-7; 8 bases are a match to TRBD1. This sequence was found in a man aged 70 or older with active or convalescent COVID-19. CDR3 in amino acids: CASSRDRFTYEQYF. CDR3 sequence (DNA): TGTGCCAGTAGTCGGGACAGGTTTACCTACGAGCAGTACTTC.